This record concerns one TCR beta chain sequence. The antigen is unknown. This sample is drawn from a study of T cell responses to AZD1222 COVID-19 vaccine. General study results and limits: Unmutated variant regions are reportedly targeted by nearly half of spike-specific TCRs. The sample set comprised mostly white British donors with more females, and clonal diversity was possibly underestimated.

TCRdb's copy holds only in-frame clones and misses some; the assay was immunoSEQ multiplex PCR. Counted here are roughly 130,000 clones, roughly 88% occurring once; the ten biggest clones make up roughly 7.4%. The CDR3 covers 17 residues. V was shortened by 0 bases and J by 9 bases, with 24 bases between the two germline ends. The source is an adult in good health. This chain links TRBV5-7 with TRBJ1-1; maybe TRBD1 (5 bases). TRBV5-7 belongs to the ORF category, with a function that is uncertain. The specimen comprised peripheral blood, sampled on day 0 of AZD1222 vaccination. CDR3 protein: CASSLGLLDRQTLKAFF. The CDR3 bases are TGTGCCAGCAGCTTGGGGTTGCTCGACAGACAGACACTGAAAGCTTTCTTT.